This is a list of T cell receptor beta chains from one sample in a study of identical twins. MiXCR, applied by TCRdb to the 5' RACE reads, yields one record per CDR3 protein. The sample lists some 630,000 distinct CDR3 sequences; 7.1% were seen once. These data were likewise used in another study, on yellow fever vaccine responses in identical twins.

Material for sequencing was PBMCs. These receptors came from a woman aged 18-29 years in good health. The CDR3 runs from the conserved cysteine through the conserved F or W. The D gene is left open where the match is weak. Where a row states a size, it is once, few, many or the class of an expanded clone; other rows omit it.

cdr3_nt cdr3_aa j_call d_call cdr3_length v_call clone_size
TGCGCCAGCAGCTTGGATTTTTTAGGTGACAGGGGGAGAGGCTACACCTTC CASSLDFLGDRGRGYTF TRBJ1-2 TRBD1 17 TRBV5-1 NA
TGCGCCAGCAGCCAGACAGGGTACTCCTACGAGCAGTACTTC CASSQTGYSYEQYF TRBJ2-7 TRBD1 14 TRBV5-1 many
TGTGCCAGCAGCCTGCCCCGGCAGGGGGTCGATGAGCAGTTCTTC CASSLPRQGVDEQFF TRBJ2-1 TRBD1 15 TRBV9 many
TGTGCCATCAGCTCCAGAAGCTCAGGGACGGGAGAAGCTTTCTTT CAISSRSSGTGEAFF TRBJ1-1 NA 15 TRBV10-3 NA
TGTGCCAGCAGTACCTATCGGGACGAAGGCTACACCTTC CASSTYRDEGYTF TRBJ1-2 NA 13 TRBV12-3/TRBV12-4 few
TGTGCCAGCAGCAAAACCGGGACAATCACGGATACGCAGTATTTT CASSKTGTITDTQYF TRBJ2-3 NA 15 TRBV11-2 few
TGTGCCATCCAGCGGGAGGGTTACAATGAGCAGTTCTTC CAIQREGYNEQFF TRBJ2-1 TRBD2 13 TRBV7-9 NA
TGTGCCAGCACCCGACTAGCGGGAGCCTACAATGAGCAGTTCTTC CASTRLAGAYNEQFF TRBJ2-1 TRBD2 15 TRBV12-3/TRBV12-4 many
TGTGCCATCAGTGCCGACAGGGTTGTAAAAGAGACCCAGTACTTC CAISADRVVKETQYF TRBJ2-5 TRBD1 15 TRBV10-3 NA
TGTGCCAGCAGCCAGCGAGCGGGAGGCCGGGAGACCCAGTACTTC CASSQRAGGRETQYF TRBJ2-5 TRBD2 15 TRBV3-1 few
TGCGCCAGCAGCTTGGCCGGGACAGGGCGGAGGACTGAAGCTTTCTTT CASSLAGTGRRTEAFF TRBJ1-1 TRBD1 16 TRBV5-1 NA
TGCAGTGCTAGAGACCCCTCGGGCTCAGATACGCAGTATTTT CSARDPSGSDTQYF TRBJ2-3 NA 14 TRBV20-1 many
TGCGCCAGCAGCTTCGCCTTATCTTCTGACTACACCTTC CASSFALSSDYTF TRBJ1-2 NA 13 TRBV5-1 many
TGTGCCAGCAGTCTCGGGACAGGGGGCAATCAGCCCCAGCATTTT CASSLGTGGNQPQHF TRBJ1-5 TRBD1 15 TRBV12-3/TRBV12-4 many
TGTGCCAGCACCCTCCGCGCGGGGTATAATGAAAAACTGTTTTTT CASTLRAGYNEKLFF TRBJ1-4 NA 15 TRBV6-1 few
TGTGCCAGCAGTTACCATACCTCGAACACTGAAGCTTTCTTT CASSYHTSNTEAFF TRBJ1-1 NA 14 TRBV6-5 few
TGTGCCAGCAGCCAAGGGTCTAGCGGAGCCTACGAGCAGTACTTC CASSQGSSGAYEQYF TRBJ2-7 TRBD2 15 TRBV4-2 few
TGTGCCACCAGCGCCCACAGGGGGCTATCTAATGAGCAGTTCTTC CATSAHRGLSNEQFF TRBJ2-1 TRBD1 15 TRBV24-1 NA
TGCGCCAGCAGCCAAGCGGGGGGCTCCTACAATGAGCAGTTCTTC CASSQAGGSYNEQFF TRBJ2-1 TRBD2 15 TRBV5-1 many
TGTGCCAGCAGTTACTTAACTCCTCCGGGCCACGGGGAGCTGTTTTTT CASSYLTPPGHGELFF TRBJ2-2 NA 16 TRBV6-5 NA
TGTGCCAGCAGCTGGGAGGGGGATGAGCAGTTCTTC CASSWEGDEQFF TRBJ2-1 NA 12 TRBV7-9 NA
TGTGCCACCAGCGCCGTTTGGGTAACTTCCCAAGAGACCCAGTACTTC CATSAVWVTSQETQYF TRBJ2-5 NA 16 TRBV15 few
TGTGCCAGTAGTATCCGACTAGCAAGCACAGATACGCAGTATTTT CASSIRLASTDTQYF TRBJ2-3 TRBD2 15 TRBV19 few
TGCGCCAGCAGCCCAAGGGTCTTTACCTCTAGCACAGATACGCAGTATTTT CASSPRVFTSSTDTQYF TRBJ2-3 NA 17 TRBV5-1 NA
TGTGCCAGCAGTTTAACGGAGGGTCGCGGCTACACCTTC CASSLTEGRGYTF TRBJ1-2 NA 13 TRBV12-3/TRBV12-4 many
TGTGCCAGCAGTACAGATACTAACTATGGCTACACCTTC CASSTDTNYGYTF TRBJ1-2 NA 13 TRBV28 few
TGTGCCAGCAGCCAAGATGTACGAGGGAGTGGGGCCAACGTCCTGACTTTC CASSQDVRGSGANVLTF TRBJ2-6 NA 17 TRBV3-1 few
TGCGCCAGCAACCCAGGGGGCTATGGCTACACCTTC CASNPGGYGYTF TRBJ1-2 TRBD1 12 TRBV10-2 many
TGCGCCAGCAGCTGGGGAGGGGAAAATGAAAAACTGTTTTTT CASSWGGENEKLFF TRBJ1-4 NA 14 TRBV5-1 few
TGTGCCAGCTCACCCCCTAGCGGGAGCGACGAGCAGTACTTC CASSPPSGSDEQYF TRBJ2-7 TRBD2 14 TRBV18 NA
TGTGCCAGCAGTTACGCTGGCGGGAGCTCCTACGAGCAGTACTTC CASSYAGGSSYEQYF TRBJ2-7 TRBD2 15 TRBV6-5 few
TGCGCCAGCAGCTTACTCCAGGGAGGTTCCGCTGAAGCTTTCTTT CASSLLQGGSAEAFF TRBJ1-1 NA 15 TRBV4-1 few
TGTGCCAGTACCAAGGGGGGGGGGACGTACAATGAGCAGTTCTTC CASTKGGGTYNEQFF TRBJ2-1 NA 15 TRBV19 NA
TGTGCCTTCTGTTTTGGTGTCTCGGGCCAGGGGGCTTTGTATGAGCAGTTCTTC CAFCFGVSGQGALYEQFF TRBJ2-1 TRBD1 18 TRBV2 NA
TGTGCCAGCAGCTCAAGACTAGCTGTCGGCCAAGAGACCCAGTACTTC CASSSRLAVGQETQYF TRBJ2-5 TRBD2 16 TRBV11-2 NA
TGTGCCAGCAGCTGGACAGATAATGAGCAGTTCTTC CASSWTDNEQFF TRBJ2-1 NA 12 TRBV7-9 many
TGTGCCAGCAGGAGGGGACAGACATACACCGGGGAGCTGTTTTTT CASRRGQTYTGELFF TRBJ2-2 TRBD1 15 TRBV28 many
TGTGCCAGCAGCTTCATTGCAGAACAATCCAATGAGCAGTTCTTC CASSFIAEQSNEQFF TRBJ2-1 NA 15 TRBV7-2 many
TGCAGTGCTAGTGGACAGGGGGCACCCAAGGGGGCCAACGTCCTGACTTTC CSASGQGAPKGANVLTF TRBJ2-6 TRBD1 17 TRBV20-1 NA
TGCAGTGCTAAGACAGGACCTAATTCACCCCTCCACTTT CSAKTGPNSPLHF TRBJ1-6 NA 13 TRBV20-1 many
TGTGCCAGCAGTTTAATGGCAGCTGTAGAGACCCAGTACTTC CASSLMAAVETQYF TRBJ2-5 NA 14 TRBV12-3/TRBV12-4 few
TGTGCCAGCAGCCCCCGTGGCGATTTGTGGGGCACCGGGGAGCTGTTTTTT CASSPRGDLWGTGELFF TRBJ2-2 NA 17 TRBV7-6 few
TGTGCCAGCAGCCATAGCGGGGCTCAAGAGACCCAGTACTTC CASSHSGAQETQYF TRBJ2-5 TRBD2 14 TRBV7-8 many
TGTGCCAGTGCCACCGGGACAGGGTTGGAACAGTACTTC CASATGTGLEQYF TRBJ2-7 TRBD1 13 TRBV19 NA
TGTGCCAGCAGCCGGGGACGGCAAAACTATGGCTACACCTTC CASSRGRQNYGYTF TRBJ1-2 NA 14 TRBV3-1 few
TGTGCCATCAGTGGGGGACTAGCGGGAGACACAGATACGCAGTATTTT CAISGGLAGDTDTQYF TRBJ2-3 TRBD2 16 TRBV10-3 many
TGTGCCAGCAGCCAAGGGGACACCGAGGGCTATGGCTACACCTTC CASSQGDTEGYGYTF TRBJ1-2 NA 15 TRBV3-1 many
TGCAGCGTCATTCAGGCGACCTCTGGAAACACCATATATTTT CSVIQATSGNTIYF TRBJ1-3 NA 14 TRBV29-1 many
TGCGCCAGCAGCTTGGAGTGGCCTAGCGGGGTTGGTGAGCAGTTCTTC CASSLEWPSGVGEQFF TRBJ2-1 TRBD2 16 TRBV5-1 NA
TGTGCCAGCAGTATAAGGGCGGACAGAAGCTACGAGCAGTACTTC CASSIRADRSYEQYF TRBJ2-7 NA 15 TRBV7-3 few
TGCGCCAGCAGCTCCAAGGTATCTGGGGAGCTGTTTTTT CASSSKVSGELFF TRBJ2-2 NA 13 TRBV5-1 many
TGTGCCAGCAGTTTTGAGGCTAGCGGGACCCACGAGCAGTACTTC CASSFEASGTHEQYF TRBJ2-7 TRBD2 15 TRBV12-3/TRBV12-4 few